What follows are 29 T cell receptor beta chains derived from one specimen sequenced in a study of T cells after yellow fever vaccination. TCRdb itself ran the 5' RACE reads through MiXCR, one entry per CDR3 protein. The data contain 350,000 to 450,000 distinct CDR3 sequences, 6.2% of them singletons. The sample here was PBMCs, taken 5 days after the yellow fever booster vaccination. Receptors were obtained from a young man who received the YFV17D yellow fever vaccine.

The rearrangement joins TRBV5-6 to TRBJ2-1; 8 nucleotides line up with TRBD1. Germline assignment: CDR1 SGHDT and CDR2 YYEEEE. Losses at the gene ends were 0 bases for V and 13 bases for J; bases not matched to a gene: 3. The CDR3 is made up of 12 amino acids. This CDR3 is CASSLGGQDQFF. The DNA of the CDR3 is TGTGCCAGCAGCTTGGGGGGACAGGACCAGTTCTTC.

This clonotype has a handful of counts. The genes are TRBV18 and TRBJ1-2; 10 bases are shared with TRBD1. V shed 3 bases, J shed 2 bases, and the junction held 3 bases outside the gene matches. In germline, CDR1 is KGHSH, CDR2 LQKENI. The CDR3 sequence is 15 residues long. CDR3 DNA sequence: TGTGCCAGCTCACCCGGGACAGGGGCGAACTATGGCTACACCTTC. As protein: CASSPGTGANYGYTF.

The chain's CDR3 is CASSVGPTYEQYF. CDR3 nucleotide sequence: TGTGCCAGCAGTGTCGGACCGACCTACGAGCAGTACTTC. The chain employs TRBV12-3 or TRBV12-4 and TRBJ2-7; D is uncertain. The CDR3 extends over 13 amino acids. V was shortened by 5 bases and J by 2 bases, with 10 bases between the two germline ends.

At least ten counts were recorded for this clonotype. The chain employs TRBV6-2 or TRBV6-3 and TRBJ1-2; D uncertain. Germline assignment: CDR1 MNHEY and CDR2 SVGEGT. The germline V and J ends were trimmed by 2 bases and 5 bases, with 15 bases remaining between them. This CDR3 has 15 amino acids. CDR3 residues: CASSYPPPGWYGYTF. DNA of the CDR3: TGTGCCAGCAGTTACCCCCCCCCGGGGTGGTATGGCTACACCTTC.

This clonotype came up many times. The chain carries TRBV5-4 and TRBJ2-3; D unresolved. V was clipped by 1 base and J by 1 base, with 7 bases between them. The germline CDR1 and CDR2 sequences are SGHNT and YYREEE (reference sequence). The CDR3 spans 14 residues. In DNA, the CDR3 is TGTGCCAGCAGCTTGAAGGACGGCACAGATACGCAGTATTTT. Translated: CASSLKDGTDTQYF.

This clonotype showed up many times. In nucleotides, the CDR3 is TGTGCCAGCAGCAAACAACAGACTAACTATGGCTACACCTTC. It yields the protein CASSKQQTNYGYTF. This rearrangement joins TRBV7-2 to TRBJ1-2, with no clear D. CDR3 length: 14 residues. The ends were cut back, 5 bases at V and 0 bases at J, with 10 bases in the middle. CDR1 is SGHTA, CDR2 FQGNSA, per germline.

V and J are TRBV29-1 and TRBJ2-3; possibly TRBD2 for D (6 bases). The V gene's germline CDR1 is SQVTM and CDR2 ANQGSEA. The CDR3 contains 10 residues. V was shortened by 6 bases and J by 9 bases, with 10 bases between the two germline ends. The CDR3 DNA sequence: TGCAGCGTCCGGGGGAGAACGCAGTATTTT. Protein: CSVRGRTQYF.

The gene calls are TRBV6-5 and TRBJ2-1; 10 bases are a match to TRBD1. This CDR3 comprises 16 residues. Trimming removed 2 bases from V and 5 bases from J; junction bases left unmatched: 6. CDR1 and CDR2 (germline): MNHEY, SVGAGI. The chain's CDR3 is CASSYARTGGHNEQFF. Here the CDR3 DNA reads TGTGCCAGCAGTTACGCCAGGACAGGGGGACACAATGAGCAGTTCTTC.

The V call is TRBV6-5, the J call TRBJ2-5; D is unclear. Germline loops: CDR1 MNHEY, CDR2 SVGAGI. Trimming stripped 0 bases from V and 4 bases from J, with 6 bases between. The CDR3 is made up of 13 amino acids. DNA of the CDR3: TGTGCCAGCAGTTACTCTATGCGAGAGACCCAGTACTTC. Its protein product is CASSYSMRETQYF.

This clonotype occurred many times. The J gene is TRBJ2-2, the V gene TRBV5-1; D is possibly TRBD1 (6 bases). Germline V CDR1 and CDR2: SGHRS, YFSETQ. The CDR3 contains 14 residues. V was cut by 5 bases and J by 0 bases, with 8 bases left in between. CDR3 sequence: CASRQGPNTGELFF. The DNA for the CDR3 is TGCGCCAGCAGACAGGGCCCGAACACCGGGGAGCTGTTTTTT. Based on the CDR3 plus reference TRBV5-1 and TRBJ2-2, the full variable domain is KAGVTQTPRYLIKTRGQQVTLSCSPISGHRSVSWYQQTPGQGLQFLFEYFSETQRNKGNFPGRFSGRQFSNSRSEMNVSTLELGDSALYLCASRQGPNTGELFFGEGSRLTVL.

The J gene is TRBJ2-3, the V gene TRBV5-1, with TRBD1 matching 7 bases. Germline V lookup: CDR1 SGHRS, CDR2 YFSETQ. Trimming at V came to 0 bases and at J to 2 bases, leaving 3 bases not matched to a gene. The CDR3 has 15 amino acids. CDR3 sequence (DNA): TGCGCCAGCAGCTTGGGGGACAGAAACACAGATACGCAGTATTTT. Its translation is CASSLGDRNTDTQYF. The full variable domain, with the rest looked up from reference TRBV5-1 and TRBJ2-3, is KAGVTQTPRYLIKTRGQQVTLSCSPISGHRSVSWYQQTPGQGLQFLFEYFSETQRNKGNFPGRFSGRQFSNSRSEMNVSTLELGDSALYLCASSLGDRNTDTQYFGPGTRLTVL.

This clonotype has just a few counts. This chain links TRBV19 with TRBJ1-1; D gene uncertain. With 11 bases removed from V and 7 bases from J, the gap between germline ends came to 17 bases. Germline lookup yields CDR1 LNHDA and CDR2 SQIVND (reference sequence). CDR3 length: 12 amino acids. CDR3 in DNA: TGTGCCTCCAAAGGAGGTTGGAGTGAAGCTTTCTTT. Encoded protein: CASKGGWSEAFF. Filled out from reference TRBV19 and TRBJ1-1, the complete variable domain reads DGGITQSPKYLFRKEGQNVTLSCEQNLNHDAMYWYRQDPGQGLRLIYYSQIVNDFQKGDIAEGYSVSREKKESFPLTVTSAQKNPTAFYLCASKGGWSEAFFGQGTRLTVV.

This clonotype was observed many times. This chain links TRBV20-1 with TRBJ1-5; the D is unclear. There are 15 residues in the CDR3. CDR1 is DFQATT and CDR2 is SNEGSKA in the germline V gene (reference sequence). V lost 0 bases to trimming and J lost 9 bases, with 18 bases between them. The DNA of the CDR3 is TGCAGTGCTAGAGAGGGCGCAACCCAATCACGGCCCCAGCATTTT. Translated, it gives CSAREGATQSRPQHF.

Many counts were recorded for this clonotype. The rearrangement links TRBV20-1 to TRBJ2-1; the match to TRBD2 covers 7 bases. This CDR3 spans 15 amino acids. Unmatched junction bases numbered 14, after V lost 3 bases and J lost 9 bases. Germline CDR1 reads DFQATT; CDR2 reads SNEGSKA (reference sequence). The CDR3 sequence: CSARVAGTIFSEQFF. In nucleotides, the CDR3 is TGCAGTGCTAGGGTGGCCGGGACTATTTTTAGTGAGCAGTTCTTC.

The sample holds a few counts of this clonotype. V gene TRBV12-3 or TRBV12-4 combines with J gene TRBJ2-6; D unresolved. CDR3 length equals 14 residues. With 6 bases removed from V and 0 bases from J, the gap between germline ends came to 6 bases. CDR3 DNA: TGTGCCAGCAGCTGGAGCTCTGGGGCCAACGTCCTGACTTTC. Residues: CASSWSSGANVLTF.

This clonotype was seen a handful of times. The CDR3 DNA follows: TGTGCCAGCAGCCTTACGTCCGGGACAAACCGTGAGCAGTTCTTC. This gives the protein CASSLTSGTNREQFF. The genes are TRBV7-2 and TRBJ2-1, with a weak D call TRBD1 (6 bases). Germline V gene sequence: CDR1 SGHTA, CDR2 FQGNSA. Deletions cut 5 bases from V and 9 bases from J, with 20 bases between. This CDR3 spans 15 amino acids.

This clonotype was counted ten times or more. This sequence joins TRBV5-1 and TRBJ1-2; no firm D call. From germline, CDR1 is SGHRS and CDR2 YFSETQ. V was pared by 2 bases and J by 1 base, with 15 bases between. The CDR3 runs to 16 residues. The CDR3 DNA reads as TGCGCCAGCAGCTTAAGTCTACAGCCTAATAACTATGGCTACACCTTC. Translating it yields CASSLSLQPNNYGYTF. Looking up the rest from reference TRBV5-1 and TRBJ1-2 gives the full variable domain: KAGVTQTPRYLIKTRGQQVTLSCSPISGHRSVSWYQQTPGQGLQFLFEYFSETQRNKGNFPGRFSGRQFSNSRSEMNVSTLELGDSALYLCASSLSLQPNNYGYTFGSGTRLTVV.

The chain is built from TRBV6-2 or TRBV6-3 and TRBJ2-7; D is perhaps TRBD1 or TRBD2 (5 bases each). The V end was cut by 6 bases, the J end by 3 bases, with 24 bases between. The germline gives CDR1 MNHEY, CDR2 SVGEGT. The CDR3 sequence is 17 residues long. CDR3 loop: CASRDGARGRADYEQYF. As DNA, the CDR3 is TGTGCCAGCAGGGATGGGGCGAGGGGAAGAGCGGACTACGAGCAGTACTTC.

The CDR3, as DNA: TGTGCCATCAGCCGACAGGGACAGGGAGGCTACGAGCAGTACTTC. Translating gives CAISRQGQGGYEQYF. V and J are TRBV10-3 and TRBJ2-7, with 9 bases fitting TRBD1. With 6 bases clipped from V and 3 bases from J, the junction kept 9 bases outside the gene matches. There are 15 residues in the CDR3. Germline V lookup: CDR1 ENHRY, CDR2 SYGVKD.

In this sample, this clonotype turned up many times. The chain joins TRBV7-9 to TRBJ2-4, with TRBD2 matching 9 bases. The CDR3 sequence is 16 residues long. Trimming removed 6 bases from V and 0 bases from J; junction bases left unmatched: 6. In germline, CDR1 is SEHNR, CDR2 FQNEAQ (reference sequence). The CDR3 DNA sequence: TGTGCCAGCAGTAATCTAGCGGGACTAGCCAAAAACATTCAGTACTTC. It encodes CASSNLAGLAKNIQYF. Full variable domain (missing parts from reference TRBV7-9 and TRBJ2-4): DTGVSQNPRHKITKRGQNVTFRCDPISEHNRLYWYRQTLGQGPEFLTYFQNEAQLEKSRLLSDRFSAERPKGSFSTLEIQRTEQGDSAMYLCASSNLAGLAKNIQYFGAGTRLSVL.

The J gene is TRBJ2-7, the V gene TRBV5-1; 7 bases are shared with TRBD2. The CDR3 totals 14 residues. Per germline, CDR1 SGHRS and CDR2 YFSETQ. V was clipped by 0 bases and J by 6 bases; unmatched bases: 6. In nucleotides, the CDR3 is TGCGCCAGCAGCTTGGCCGGGGGGAGTAGCGAGCAGTACTTC. Protein sequence: CASSLAGGSSEQYF.

As regards this clonotype: An end of the junction does not agree with germline; a read error may underlie this. V and J are TRBV7-8 and TRBJ2-1; TRBD2 matches 11 bases. CDR3 size: 15 residues. The germline V gene encodes CDR1 SGHVS and CDR2 FQNEAQ. The CDR3 DNA reads TGTGCCAGCAACTTACATAGCGGGAGGGCAAATGAGCAGTTCTTC. This codes for CASNLHSGRANEQFF.

The chain combines TRBV5-4 with TRBJ2-5, with no clear D. Germline V gives CDR1 SGHNT, CDR2 YYREEE (reference sequence). The germline V and J ends were trimmed by 3 bases and 2 bases, with 8 bases remaining between them. The CDR3 sequence is 13 residues long. This CDR3 reads CASSWAEQETQYF. The CDR3 DNA follows: TGTGCCAGCAGCTGGGCAGAACAAGAGACCCAGTACTTC.

The gene calls are TRBV4-3 and TRBJ2-1; 7 nucleotides line up with TRBD2. The V gene end was trimmed by 0 bases and the J gene end by 9 bases; junction bases not matched to a gene: 2. Germline values: CDR1 LGHNA, CDR2 YSLEER. The CDR3 is 13 amino acids. The CDR3 reads CASSQEGGSEQFF. The DNA for the CDR3 is TGCGCCAGCAGCCAAGAGGGCGGGAGTGAGCAGTTCTTC.

The chain couples TRBV3-1 to TRBJ2-1; 12 nucleotides match TRBD2. V shed 0 bases and J 4 bases; nucleotides not matched to a gene: 16. The CDR3 consists of 21 residues. Germline-derived CDR1 and CDR2 are LGHDT and YNNKEL (reference sequence). The CDR3 DNA sequence: TGTGCCAGCAGCCAAGAGCGGTCTAGCGGGAGGGCCCCCGGGGCGTACAATGAGCAGTTCTTC. This gives the protein CASSQERSSGRAPGAYNEQFF.

This clonotype occurred many times. J is TRBJ1-5 and V is TRBV7-2, with TRBD1 as a possible D gene (5 bases). V was pared by 1 base and J by 2 bases, with 9 bases between. CDR1 SGHTA and CDR2 FQGNSA come from the germline V gene. CDR3 length equals 15 residues. CDR3: CASSLEWGRNQPQHF. For the CDR3, the DNA is TGTGCCAGCAGCTTAGAGTGGGGCCGCAATCAGCCCCAGCATTTT.

This clonotype was detected a few times. This chain connects TRBV19 to TRBJ2-4; the match to TRBD2 covers 8 bases. The germline CDR1 and CDR2 sequences are LNHDA and SQIVND (reference sequence). V was clipped by 10 bases and J by 8 bases; unmatched bases: 7. The CDR3 runs to 12 residues. The CDR3 region is CATPNGGDIQYF. The CDR3 nucleotides read TGTGCCACCCCCAACGGGGGGGACATTCAGTACTTC.

This clonotype has ten or more counts. J is TRBJ1-2 and V is TRBV7-2, with unresolved D. This CDR3 is 12 amino acids long. Germline V gene lookup returns CDR1 SGHTA and CDR2 FQGNSA. V was pared by 1 base and J by 4 bases, with 4 bases between. CDR3 loop: CASSLGLYGYTF. CDR3 nucleotides: TGTGCCAGCAGCTTAGGACTCTATGGCTACACCTTC.

This clonotype was counted ten times or more. The chain employs TRBV20-1 and TRBJ2-1; no clear D. The CDR3 loop spans 15 amino acids. Between the trimmed V and J ends, which lost 2 bases and 4 bases, there was a span of 15 bases. Germline loops: CDR1 DFQATT, CDR2 SNEGSKA (reference sequence). The DNA of the CDR3 is TGCAGTGCTAGAATTAAACTAAGACCTTACAATGAGCAGTTCTTC. Protein sequence: CSARIKLRPYNEQFF.